This T cell receptor (beta chain) originates from a study of control samples from healthy donors and cancer patients. This clone came up once. Data came from immunoSEQ multiplex PCR; TCRdb stores just in-frame clones and leaves some out. Of roughly 130,000 clones listed, over 75% are singletons. This CDR3 is 16 amino acids long. Unmatched junction bases numbered 1, after V lost 0 bases and J lost 0 bases. The V gene's germline CDR1 is LGHNT and CDR2 FRNRAP. This clonotype was sampled from a man in his fifties or sixties in good health. The sequencing input was blood. The chain links TRBV12-5 to TRBJ2-7, with 11 bases matching TRBD2. The CDR3 is CASGLVGTSGSYEQYF. CDR3 bases: TGTGCTAGTGGTTTGGTAGGGACTAGCGGCTCCTACGAGCAGTACTTC.